This paragraph reports one TCR beta chain. Its antigen is as yet unknown. Method: immunoSEQ multiplex PCR; TCRdb's copy keeps in-frame clones and lacks some. The sample records tens of thousands of clones, 93% being singletons. The data derive from a study of cytomegalovirus exposure and HLA in healthy donors. Study context: The 90 to 150 validation repertoires, a later analysis reported, used the same platform as the 550 to 700 repertoires from the first cohort. Findings and caveats of the study: The study listed roughly 150 cytomegalovirus-associated TCR beta chains. The finding came from a later analysis; first-cohort TCR clusters tended to co-occur in the roughly 110 validation repertoires.

The CDR3 extends over 16 amino acids. The V gene's germline CDR1 is LNHDA and CDR2 SQIVND (reference sequence). J lost 3 bases, V lost 8 bases, and 11 bases had no gene match. The sequence was obtained from a woman in her twenties or thirties in good health and CMV-seronegative. Sequencing was performed on PBMCs. The rearrangement joins TRBV19 to TRBJ1-2; the match to TRBD1 covers 11 bases. CDR3 in DNA: TGTGCCAGTTCTGGGACAGGGGGTCCAGGGGACTATGGCTACACCTTC. It encodes CASSGTGGPGDYGYTF.